This paragraph covers one TCR beta chain sequence. Methods used by the authors: Estimated nucleated cell counts came from reference gene primer amplification. Only in-frame clones appear in the TCRdb table, and some are missing; sequencing was by immunoSEQ multiplex PCR. V and J calls and clone size are those listed in that table; D and trimming were worked out from the DNA. This table has about 48,000 clones, approximately 83% appearing once. The source of the sample is a study of blood T cell repertoires in COVID-19. The wider study: Acute and convalescent COVID-19 samples came from the United States, Italy and Spain. PBMCs, B-cell-depleted T cells, or T cells were the source of the cDNA or gDNA that made up the material.

The V gene end was trimmed by 5 bases and the J gene end by 7 bases; junction bases not matched to a gene: 7. CDR3 length: 14 residues. Germline V lookup: CDR1 SEHNR, CDR2 FQNEAQ (reference sequence). Sequenced sample: peripheral blood. The source of this sequence is an elderly woman with acute or convalescent COVID-19. The gene calls are TRBV7-9 and TRBJ1-5; 8 bases are a match to TRBD1. The CDR3 DNA sequence: TGTGCCAGCAGCCCAGGACAGGGACGGCAGCCCCAGCATTTT. It codes for CASSPGQGRQPQHF.